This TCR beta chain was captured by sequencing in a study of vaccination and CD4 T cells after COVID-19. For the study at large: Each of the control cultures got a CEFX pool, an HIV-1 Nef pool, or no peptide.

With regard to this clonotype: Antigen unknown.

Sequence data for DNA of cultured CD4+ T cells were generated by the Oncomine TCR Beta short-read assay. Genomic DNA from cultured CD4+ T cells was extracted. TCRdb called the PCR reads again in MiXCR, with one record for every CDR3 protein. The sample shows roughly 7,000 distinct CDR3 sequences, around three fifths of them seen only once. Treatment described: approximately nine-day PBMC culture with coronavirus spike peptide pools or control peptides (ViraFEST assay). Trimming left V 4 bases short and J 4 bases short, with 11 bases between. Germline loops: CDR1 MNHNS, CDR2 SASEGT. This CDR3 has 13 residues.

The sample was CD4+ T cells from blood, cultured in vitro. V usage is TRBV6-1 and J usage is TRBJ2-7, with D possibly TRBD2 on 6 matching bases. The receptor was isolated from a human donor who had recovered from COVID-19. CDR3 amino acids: CASSVNREYEQYF. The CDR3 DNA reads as TGTGCCAGCAGTGTCAATCGGGAGTACGAGCAGTACTTC.